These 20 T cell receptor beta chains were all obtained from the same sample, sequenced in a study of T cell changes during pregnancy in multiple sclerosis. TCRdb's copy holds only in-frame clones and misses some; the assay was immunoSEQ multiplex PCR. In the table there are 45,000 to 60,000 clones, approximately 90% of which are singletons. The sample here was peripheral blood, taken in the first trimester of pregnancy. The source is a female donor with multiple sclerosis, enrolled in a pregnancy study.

For the CDR3, the DNA is TGCGCCAGCGCGGCCGAAGAGACCCAGTACTTC. Protein sequence: CASAAEETQYF. The rearrangement joins TRBV5-1 to TRBJ2-5; the D is unclear. V was pared by 7 bases and J by 3 bases, with 7 bases between. The CDR3 runs to 11 residues. Looked up from germline, CDR1 is SGHRS and CDR2 is YFSETQ.

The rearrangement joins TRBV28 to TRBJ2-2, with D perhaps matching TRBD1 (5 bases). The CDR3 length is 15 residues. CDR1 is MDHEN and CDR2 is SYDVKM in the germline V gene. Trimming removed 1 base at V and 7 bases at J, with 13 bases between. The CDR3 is CASSLSKGQGGELFF. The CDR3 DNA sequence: TGTGCCAGCAGTTTATCAAAGGGGCAGGGCGGGGAGCTGTTTTTT. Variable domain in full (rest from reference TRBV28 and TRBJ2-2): DVKVTQSSRYLVKRTGEKVFLECVQDMDHENMFWYRQDPGLGLRLIYFSYDVKMKEKGDIPEGYSVSREKKERFSLILESASTNQTSMYLCASSLSKGQGGELFFGEGSRLTVL.

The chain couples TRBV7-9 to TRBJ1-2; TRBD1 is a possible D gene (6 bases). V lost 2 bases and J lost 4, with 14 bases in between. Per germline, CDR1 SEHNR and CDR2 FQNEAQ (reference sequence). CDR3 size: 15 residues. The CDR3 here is CASSLRQDDPYGYTF. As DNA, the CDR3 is TGTGCCAGCAGCTTACGACAGGACGACCCCTATGGCTACACCTTC. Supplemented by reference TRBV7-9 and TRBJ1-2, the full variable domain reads DTGVSQNPRHKITKRGQNVTFRCDPISEHNRLYWYRQTLGQGPEFLTYFQNEAQLEKSRLLSDRFSAERPKGSFSTLEIQRTEQGDSAMYLCASSLRQDDPYGYTFGSGTRLTVV.

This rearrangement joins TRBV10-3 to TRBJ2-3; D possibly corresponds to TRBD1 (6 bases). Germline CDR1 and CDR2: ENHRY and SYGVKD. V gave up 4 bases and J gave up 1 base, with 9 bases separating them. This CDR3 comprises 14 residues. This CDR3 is CAISAGAGTDTQYF. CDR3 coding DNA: TGTGCCATCAGTGCAGGGGCCGGCACAGATACGCAGTATTTT.

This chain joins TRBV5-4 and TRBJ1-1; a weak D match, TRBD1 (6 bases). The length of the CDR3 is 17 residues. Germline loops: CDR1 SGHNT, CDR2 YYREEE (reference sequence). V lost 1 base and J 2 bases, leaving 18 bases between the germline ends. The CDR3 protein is CASSLFRGRGRNTEAFF. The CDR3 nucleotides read TGTGCCAGCAGCTTGTTCAGGGGCAGGGGCCGCAACACTGAAGCTTTCTTT.

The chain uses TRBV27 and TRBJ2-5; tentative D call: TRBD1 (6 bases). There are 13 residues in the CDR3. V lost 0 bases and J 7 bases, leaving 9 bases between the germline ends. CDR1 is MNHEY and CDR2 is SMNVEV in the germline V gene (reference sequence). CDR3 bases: TGTGCCAGCAGTTTATCGACCAGGGGGACCCAGTACTTC. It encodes CASSLSTRGTQYF.

The CDR3 protein is CASTTTGGVTEAFF. As DNA, the CDR3 is TGTGCCAGCACCACCACAGGGGGCGTCACTGAAGCTTTCTTT. The chain recombines TRBV5-8 with TRBJ1-1; 9 nucleotides align to TRBD1. V lost 6 bases to trimming and J lost 4 bases; unmatched junction nucleotides: 7. The length of the CDR3 is 14 residues. The germline V gene encodes CDR1 SGHTS and CDR2 YDEGEE.

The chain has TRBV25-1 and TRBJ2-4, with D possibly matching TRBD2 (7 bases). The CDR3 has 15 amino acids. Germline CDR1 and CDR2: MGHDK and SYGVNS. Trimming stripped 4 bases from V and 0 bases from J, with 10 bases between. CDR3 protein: CASSVRGQAKNIQYF. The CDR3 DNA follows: TGTGCCAGCAGTGTGCGGGGGCAAGCCAAAAACATTCAGTACTTC.

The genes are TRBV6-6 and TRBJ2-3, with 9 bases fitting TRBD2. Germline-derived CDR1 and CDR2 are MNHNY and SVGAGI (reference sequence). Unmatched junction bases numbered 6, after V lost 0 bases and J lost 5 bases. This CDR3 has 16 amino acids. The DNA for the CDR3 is TGTGCCAGCAGTTACTCGACGGCGGGGGGGCAAGATACGCAGTATTTT. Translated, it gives CASSYSTAGGQDTQYF.

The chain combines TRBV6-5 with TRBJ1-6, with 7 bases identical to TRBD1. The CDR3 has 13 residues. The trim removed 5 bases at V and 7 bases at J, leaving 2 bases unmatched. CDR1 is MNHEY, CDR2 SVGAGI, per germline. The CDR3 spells CASSDRENSPLHF. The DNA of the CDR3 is TGTGCCAGCAGTGACAGGGAGAATTCACCCCTCCACTTT.

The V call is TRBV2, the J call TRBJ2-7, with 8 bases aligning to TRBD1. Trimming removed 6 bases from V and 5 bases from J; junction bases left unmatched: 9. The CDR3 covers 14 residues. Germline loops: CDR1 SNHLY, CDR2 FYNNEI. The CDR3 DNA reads TGTGCCAGCAGAGCCTTGGGACAGGCCCACGAGCAGTACTTC. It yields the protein CASRALGQAHEQYF.

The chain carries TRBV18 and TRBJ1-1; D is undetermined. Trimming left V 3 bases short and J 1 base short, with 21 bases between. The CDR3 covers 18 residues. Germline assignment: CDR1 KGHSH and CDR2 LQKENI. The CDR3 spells CASSPLTPGDPTNTEAFF. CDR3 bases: TGTGCCAGCTCACCCCTCACACCGGGAGATCCTACGAACACTGAAGCTTTCTTT.

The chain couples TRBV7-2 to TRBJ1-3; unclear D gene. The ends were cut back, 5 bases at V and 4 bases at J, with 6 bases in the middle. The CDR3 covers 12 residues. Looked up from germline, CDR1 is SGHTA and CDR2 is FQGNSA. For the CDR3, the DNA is TGTGCCAGCAGCCCTCAGGGAAACACCATATATTTT. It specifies CASSPQGNTIYF.

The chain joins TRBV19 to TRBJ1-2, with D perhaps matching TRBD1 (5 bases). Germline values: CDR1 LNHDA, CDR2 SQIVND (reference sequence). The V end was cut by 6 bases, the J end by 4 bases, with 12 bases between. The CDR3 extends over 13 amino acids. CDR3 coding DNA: TGTGCCAGTAGGACCCAGGGATTCTATGGCTACACCTTC. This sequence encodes CASRTQGFYGYTF.

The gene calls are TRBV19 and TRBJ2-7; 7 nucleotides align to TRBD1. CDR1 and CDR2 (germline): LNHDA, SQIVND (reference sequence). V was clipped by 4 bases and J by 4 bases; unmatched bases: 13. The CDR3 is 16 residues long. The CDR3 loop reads CASSTLPGQKSYEQYF. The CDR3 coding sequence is TGTGCCAGTAGTACGCTACCGGGACAGAAGTCTTACGAGCAGTACTTC.

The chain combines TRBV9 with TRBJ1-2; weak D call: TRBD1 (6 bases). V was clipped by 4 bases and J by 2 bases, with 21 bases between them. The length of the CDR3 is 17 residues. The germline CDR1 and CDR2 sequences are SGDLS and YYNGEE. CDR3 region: CASSPRGGHGANYGYTF. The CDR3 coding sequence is TGTGCCAGCAGCCCTAGGGGGGGGCATGGAGCGAACTATGGCTACACCTTC.

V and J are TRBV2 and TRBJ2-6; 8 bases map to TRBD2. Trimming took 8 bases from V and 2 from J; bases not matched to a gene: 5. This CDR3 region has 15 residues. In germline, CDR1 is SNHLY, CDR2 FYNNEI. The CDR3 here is CASLGGGAGANVLTF. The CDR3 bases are TGTGCCAGCCTCGGGGGGGGCGCTGGGGCCAACGTCCTGACTTTC. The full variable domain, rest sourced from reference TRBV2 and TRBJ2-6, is EPEVTQTPSHQVTQMGQEVILRCVPISNHLYFYWYRQILGQKVEFLVSFYNNEISEKSEIFDDQFSVERPDGSNFTLKIRSTKLEDSAMYFCASLGGGAGANVLTFGAGSRLTVL.

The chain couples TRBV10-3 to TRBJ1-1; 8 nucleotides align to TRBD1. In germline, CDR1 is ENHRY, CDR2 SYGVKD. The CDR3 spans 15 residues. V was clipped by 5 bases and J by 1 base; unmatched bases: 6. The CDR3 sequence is CAISPLGQGNTEAFF. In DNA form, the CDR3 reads TGTGCCATCAGTCCCCTCGGACAGGGGAACACTGAAGCTTTCTTT.

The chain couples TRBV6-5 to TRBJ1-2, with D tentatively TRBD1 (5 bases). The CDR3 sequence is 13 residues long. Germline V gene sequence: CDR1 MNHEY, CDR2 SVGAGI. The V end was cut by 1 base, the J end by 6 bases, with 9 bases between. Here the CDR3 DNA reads TGTGCCAGCAGTTACTGGCAGGGTGATGGCTACACCTTC. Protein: CASSYWQGDGYTF.

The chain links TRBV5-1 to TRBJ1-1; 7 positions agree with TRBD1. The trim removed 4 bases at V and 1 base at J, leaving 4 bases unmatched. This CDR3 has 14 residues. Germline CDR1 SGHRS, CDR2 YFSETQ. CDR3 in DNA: TGCGCCAGCAGCACGGACAGGTCGAACACTGAAGCTTTCTTT. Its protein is CASSTDRSNTEAFF.